This T cell receptor (beta chain) was identified in a study of blood T cell repertoires in COVID-19. This CDR3 comprises 14 residues. J lost 5 bases, V lost 4 bases, and 5 bases had no gene match. The germline V gene encodes CDR1 SGHNT and CDR2 YYREEE (reference sequence). The table came from immunoSEQ multiplex PCR; TCRdb's copy has only in-frame clones and leaves some out. The data contain 40,000 to 60,000 clones, roughly 82% of them singletons. The origin of this receptor is a human donor in a cohort sampled during active COVID-19. Sequencing input: peripheral blood. The chain links TRBV5-4 to TRBJ1-5, with TRBD1 matching over 8 bases. The CDR3 DNA reads TGTGCCAGCAGCCGAGGACAGGGTGATCAGCCCCAGCATTTT. Translating gives CASSRGQGDQPQHF. The complete variable domain, with remaining parts taken from reference TRBV5-4 and TRBJ1-5, reads ETGVTQSPTHLIKTRGQQVTLRCSSQSGHNTVSWYQQALGQGPQFIFQYYREEENGRGNFPPRFSGLQFPNYSSELNVNALELDDSALYLCASSRGQGDQPQHFGDGTRLSIL.